The T cell receptor beta chain under discussion was sequenced for a study of cytomegalovirus exposure and HLA in healthy donors. The PCR made use of 60 Vbeta and 13 Jbeta primers. The data were produced by immunoSEQ multiplex PCR, yet TCRdb's version contains in-frame clones alone and is incomplete. Among around 150,000 clones listed, approximately 79% were seen once. Germline CDR1 MDHEN, CDR2 SYDVKM. CDR3 length: 16 amino acids. The germline V and J ends were trimmed by 6 bases and 0 bases, with 15 bases remaining between them. The sequenced sample consisted of PBMCs. This clonotype originated in a man aged 50 or older in good health and CMV-seropositive. The rearrangement joins TRBV28 to TRBJ1-3; D may be TRBD1 (5 bases). CDR3 sequence reads: CASRWSGGSSGNTIYF. CDR3 nucleotide sequence: TGTGCCAGCAGGTGGTCGGGGGGAAGCTCTGGAAACACCATATATTTT.